Below are 25 T cell receptor beta chains sequenced from a single sample in a study of blood T cell repertoires in COVID-19. Method: immunoSEQ multiplex PCR; TCRdb's copy keeps in-frame clones and lacks some. Of about 160,000 clones detected, around 93% appear once; the ten largest clones hold roughly 4.8%. The sample was peripheral blood. Source of these receptors: a woman aged 45-65 years with acute or convalescent COVID-19.

The gene calls are TRBV29-1 and TRBJ2-2, with TRBD2 matching over 8 bases. The CDR3 extends over 14 amino acids. Germline V CDR1 and CDR2: SQVTM, ANQGSEA. Trimming cost V 4 bases and J 4 bases; bases outside gene matches: 5. CDR3 region: CSVAGGAGTGELFF. CDR3 in DNA: TGCAGCGTTGCCGGGGGGGCCGGCACCGGGGAGCTGTTTTTT.

About this clone itself: The same CDR3 also results from other DNA sequences found in this sample. This chain connects TRBV9 to TRBJ1-2; 7 nucleotides agree with TRBD1. J was trimmed by 7 bases and V by 3 bases; bases with no gene match: 3. The germline CDR1 and CDR2 sequences are SGDLS and YYNGEE. The CDR3 runs 12 residues. The CDR3 region has the DNA TGTGCCAGCAGCGAGGGGGCAGGTGGCTACACCTTC. This codes for CASSEGAGGYTF.

The chain combines TRBV6-5 with TRBJ1-1; no reliable D call. The CDR3 extends over 12 amino acids. The V and J ends lost 4 bases and 7 bases respectively, with 10 bases between them. The germline V gene has CDR1 MNHEY and CDR2 SVGAGI. The CDR3, as DNA: TGTGCCAGCAGTTCGCGCCCGGGTGAAGCTTTCTTT. It is translated as CASSSRPGEAFF.

In nucleotides, the CDR3 is TGTGCCACCCACTCGTCCGGGACAGGGGATAACTATGGCTACACCTTC. This sequence encodes CATHSSGTGDNYGYTF. The chain recombines TRBV25-1 with TRBJ1-2; 10 bases fit TRBD1. V dropped 10 bases and J dropped 1; count of bases not matched to a gene: 12. CDR1 and CDR2 (germline): MGHDK, SYGVNS. The CDR3 sequence is 16 residues long.

The chain couples TRBV28 to TRBJ2-1; D may be TRBD1 (6 bases). CDR3 length: 15 amino acids. V was trimmed by 5 bases and J by 6 bases, leaving 17 bases between them. CDR1 and CDR2 (germline): MDHEN, SYDVKM. CDR3 protein: CASSPHREWGNEQFF. CDR3 DNA: TGTGCCAGCAGTCCCCACAGGGAATGGGGCAATGAGCAGTTCTTC.

This clone was detected a few times. The chain employs TRBV14 and TRBJ1-2; 9 nucleotides line up with TRBD1. This CDR3 is built from 16 residues. Trimming took 1 base from V and 4 from J; bases not matched to a gene: 7. Looked up from germline, CDR1 is SGHDN and CDR2 is FVKESK. CDR3 DNA: TGTGCCAGCAGCCAAGGGGGACAGGGTACTTTCTATGGCTACACCTTC. This translates into CASSQGGQGTFYGYTF.

The CDR3 sequence is CASSVRDYSNQPQHF. The CDR3 bases are TGTGCCAGCAGTGTCCGAGACTATAGCAATCAGCCCCAGCATTTT. The chain links TRBV2 to TRBJ1-5, with unresolved D. CDR3 length: 15 residues. The V end lost 4 bases, the J end lost 0 bases, and 10 bases lay between the germline ends. Germline CDR1 reads SNHLY; CDR2 reads FYNNEI. The full variable domain, with the rest looked up from reference TRBV2 and TRBJ1-5, is EPEVTQTPSHQVTQMGQEVILRCVPISNHLYFYWYRQILGQKVEFLVSFYNNEISEKSEIFDDQFSVERPDGSNFTLKIRSTKLEDSAMYFCASSVRDYSNQPQHFGDGTRLSIL.

The J gene is TRBJ1-3, the V gene TRBV30; 7 positions agree with TRBD1. With 3 bases clipped from V and 0 bases from J, the junction kept 11 bases outside the gene matches. This CDR3 spans 17 amino acids. CDR1 is GTSNPN and CDR2 is SVGIG in the germline V gene (reference sequence). CDR3 amino acids: CAWSQTTGKASGNTIYF. CDR3 DNA: TGTGCCTGGAGCCAAACGACAGGGAAGGCCTCTGGAAACACCATATATTTT.

This clone has more than one count but fewer than ten. The genes are TRBV7-2 and TRBJ2-1, with a possible D match to TRBD2 (6 bases). From germline, CDR1 is SGHTA and CDR2 FQGNSA. The CDR3 contains 15 residues. Trimming took 5 bases from V and 7 from J, leaving 18 bases between them. The CDR3 DNA sequence: TGTGCCAGCAGCCCGGGGACTCCCGCGGGGAATGAGCAGTTCTTC. It yields the protein CASSPGTPAGNEQFF.

The rearrangement uses TRBV19 and TRBJ2-7, with a possible D match to TRBD1 (6 bases). This CDR3 contains 13 residues. The germline V gene has CDR1 LNHDA and CDR2 SQIVND (reference sequence). V lost 5 bases and J lost 3, with 11 bases in between. The CDR3 sequence: CASSFLDSYEQYF. DNA of the CDR3: TGTGCCAGTAGTTTCCTGGACAGCTACGAGCAGTACTTC. Full variable domain (remainder filled in from reference TRBV19 and TRBJ2-7): DGGITQSPKYLFRKEGQNVTLSCEQNLNHDAMYWYRQDPGQGLRLIYYSQIVNDFQKGDIAEGYSVSREKKESFPLTVTSAQKNPTAFYLCASSFLDSYEQYFGPGTRLTVT.

This chain connects TRBV15 to TRBJ1-5, with a tentative D call TRBD1 (6 bases). The V end lost 5 bases, the J end lost 4 bases, and 15 bases lay between the germline ends. This CDR3 is built from 15 residues. Germline CDR1 reads LNHNV; CDR2 reads YYDKDF (reference sequence). This CDR3 is CATSERTTGNQPQHF. DNA of the CDR3: TGTGCCACCAGCGAAAGAACCACAGGGAATCAGCCCCAGCATTTT.

This rearrangement joins TRBV4-1 to TRBJ1-2; the D is unclear. Trimming took off 0 bases at V and 2 bases at J, with 16 bases between the two ends. Germline V gene lookup returns CDR1 MGHRA and CDR2 YSYEKL. The CDR3 has 17 residues. The CDR3 DNA sequence: TGCGCCAGCAGCCAAGATCTGTCCCCCGGGAAAAACTATGGCTACACCTTC. As protein: CASSQDLSPGKNYGYTF.

This clone was detected only once. The chain has TRBV6-5 and TRBJ1-6, with 7 bases that match TRBD1. Germline V gives CDR1 MNHEY, CDR2 SVGAGI. The CDR3 covers 14 residues. V was clipped by 6 bases and J by 5 bases; unmatched bases: 4. The CDR3 bases are TGTGCCAGCAGGGGGGGACAGAATAATTCACCCCTCCACTTT. It is translated as CASRGGQNNSPLHF.

The J gene is TRBJ2-1, the V gene TRBV28; TRBD1 agrees at 9 bases. The J segment lost 4 bases and the V segment lost 3 bases, leaving 4 bases of the junction unmatched. This CDR3 is 15 amino acids long. Germline CDR1 MDHEN, CDR2 SYDVKM. The CDR3 region is CASSLRGQGYNEQFF. The CDR3, as DNA: TGTGCCAGCAGTTTGAGGGGACAGGGTTACAATGAGCAGTTCTTC.

The rearrangement uses TRBV5-1 and TRBJ2-7, with 7 nucleotides matching TRBD1. The CDR3 is 15 amino acids. V lost 4 bases and J lost 2; bases outside the gene matches: 9. CDR1 SGHRS and CDR2 YFSETQ come from the germline V gene. CDR3 in DNA: TGCGCCAGCAGCCCCAGGGAACAGGGGCCCTACGAGCAGTACTTC. Translating gives CASSPREQGPYEQYF.

This CDR3 reads CASSWGTGVKQPQHF. DNA of the CDR3: TGTGCCAGCAGCTGGGGGACAGGGGTTAAGCAGCCCCAGCATTTT. This chain uses TRBV5-5 with TRBJ1-5; 10 bases map to TRBD1. The CDR3 is 15 residues long. V lost 3 bases to trimming and J lost 7 bases; unmatched junction nucleotides: 7. Germline loops: CDR1 SGHKS, CDR2 YYEKEE (reference sequence).

V is TRBV18 and J is TRBJ2-1, with 7 bases that match TRBD1. Germline CDR1 KGHSH, CDR2 LQKENI. V was clipped by 2 bases and J by 8 bases; unmatched bases: 9. CDR3 size: 15 residues. CDR3 in amino acids: CASSPGQGVADEQFF. CDR3 nucleotides: TGTGCCAGCTCACCAGGGCAGGGGGTAGCCGATGAGCAGTTCTTC.

In its sample, this clone was seen a few times. The chain recombines TRBV6-4 with TRBJ2-1; 10 bases are a match to TRBD2. The CDR3 has 15 residues. Unmatched junction bases numbered 2, after V lost 0 bases and J lost 6 bases. Germline lookup yields CDR1 MRHNA and CDR2 SNTAGT. CDR3 protein: CASSDSAGGPNEQFF. The CDR3 nucleotides are TGTGCCAGCAGTGACTCAGCGGGAGGGCCCAATGAGCAGTTCTTC.

The chain has TRBV7-8 and TRBJ2-1, with 8 positions matching TRBD2. CDR1 and CDR2 (germline): SGHVS, FQNEAQ. This CDR3 comprises 18 residues. V was pared by 1 base and J by 1 base, with 9 bases of the junction left unmatched. The CDR3 DNA is TGTGCCAGCAGCTTAGAGATATTCCGGGAGGGATCCTACAATGAGCAGTTCTTC. Its translation is CASSLEIFREGSYNEQFF.

The chain recombines TRBV5-8 with TRBJ2-1, with TRBD1 matching over 7 bases. Germline CDR1 SGHTS, CDR2 YDEGEE. The CDR3 runs 14 residues. After removal of 4 bases from V and 3 bases from J, the junction contained 4 bases not matched to a gene. For the CDR3, the DNA is TGTGCCAGCAGCACGGGACAGCGCTACAATGAGCAGTTCTTC. It yields the protein CASSTGQRYNEQFF. Based on the CDR3 plus reference TRBV5-8 and TRBJ2-1, the full variable domain is EAGVTQSPTHLIKTRGQQATLRCSPISGHTSVYWYQQALGLGLQFLLWYDEGEERNRGNFPPRFSGRQFPNYSSELNVNALELEDSALYLCASSTGQRYNEQFFGPGTRLTVL.

The V call is TRBV18, the J call TRBJ2-5, with D perhaps TRBD1 (6 bases). Trimming stripped 6 bases from V and 4 bases from J, with 12 bases between. From germline, CDR1 is KGHSH and CDR2 LQKENI. The CDR3 covers 13 residues. This chain's CDR3 is CASSPQQGETQYF. DNA of the CDR3: TGTGCCAGCTCCCCCCAACAGGGAGAGACCCAGTACTTC.

This clone was seen once. The chain joins TRBV25-1 to TRBJ2-2, with D maybe TRBD1 (6 bases). The CDR3 length is 14 residues. The V gene's germline CDR1 is MGHDK and CDR2 SYGVNS. Trimming cost V 5 bases and J 5 bases, with 12 bases left between them. The CDR3 DNA sequence: TGTGCCAGCAGTCGCACAGGGAAGACCGGGGAGCTGTTTTTT. Its translation: CASSRTGKTGELFF.

The V and J genes are TRBV7-3 and TRBJ2-2; 10 bases match TRBD1. The junction had 8 bases not matched to a gene; V was cut back by 2 bases and J by 5 bases. CDR1 and CDR2 from the germline V gene are SGHTA and FQGTGA. The CDR3 sequence is 17 residues long. The CDR3 DNA follows: TGTGCCAGCAGCTTAGGCGGGCCGGACAGGGGGACCGGGGAGCTGTTTTTT. This codes for CASSLGGPDRGTGELFF.

This chain uses TRBV24-1 with TRBJ2-1, with 9 bases that match TRBD2. After removal of 4 bases from V and 8 bases from J, the junction contained 8 bases not matched to a gene. Germline values: CDR1 KGHDR, CDR2 SFDVKD. The CDR3 loop spans 15 amino acids. CDR3 amino acids: CATSELGLAYHEQFF. The CDR3 nucleotides read TGTGCCACCAGTGAACTAGGACTAGCGTACCATGAGCAGTTCTTC.

CDR3 sequence: CASSSHGGQPQHF. The CDR3 DNA follows: TGTGCCAGCAGTTCACACGGAGGGCAGCCCCAGCATTTT. The chain recombines TRBV28 with TRBJ1-5; D gene unclear. This CDR3 comprises 13 residues. Germline CDR1 MDHEN, CDR2 SYDVKM. V was pared by 4 bases and J by 7 bases, with 11 bases between. The full variable domain, its missing parts supplied by reference TRBV28 and TRBJ1-5, is DVKVTQSSRYLVKRTGEKVFLECVQDMDHENMFWYRQDPGLGLRLIYFSYDVKMKEKGDIPEGYSVSREKKERFSLILESASTNQTSMYLCASSSHGGQPQHFGDGTRLSIL.